Shown below are 5 T cell receptor beta chains from a single sample sequenced in a study of cytomegalovirus exposure and HLA in healthy donors (dated by TCRdb to 2016 to 2017). Libraries were built with the immunoSEQ multiplex PCR assay. For the multiplex PCR, a mixture combining 60 forward primers for TCR Vbeta segments and 13 reverse primers for TCR Jbeta segments was used. The clones in this table, taken by TCRdb from immuneACCESS, are in-frame only. Not every clone is retained; where verified, under half of the shortfall comes from an unresolved V gene, and the cause of the rest is unknown. Present in this sample are about 67,000 clones, 75% to 90% of which were seen just once. Around 10% of the sample is in the top ten clones. Material for sequencing was PBMCs. The origin of the receptors is a young woman in good health and CMV-seropositive.

The V and J genes are TRBV6-1 and TRBJ1-2, with D unclear. CDR1 and CDR2 (germline): MNHNS, SASEGT. Trimming pared 7 bases from V and 8 bases from J, leaving 23 bases between. The CDR3 is made up of 15 amino acids. As DNA, the CDR3 is TGTGCCAGCACGGTCGTGGAAGGACGGGGTTACGGCTACACCTTC. Its protein product is CASTVVEGRGYGYTF.

This chain connects TRBV18 to TRBJ2-7, with 8 positions matching TRBD1. This CDR3 region has 16 residues. The germline V gene has CDR1 KGHSH and CDR2 LQKENI. With 2 bases clipped from V and 2 bases from J, the junction kept 8 bases outside the gene matches. CDR3 bases: TGTGCCAGCTCACCATATGGGACAGGAGTAACCTACGAGCAGTACTTC. This codes for CASSPYGTGVTYEQYF. The complete variable domain, with remaining parts taken from reference TRBV18 and TRBJ2-7, reads NAGVMQNPRHLVRRRGQEARLRCSPMKGHSHVYWYRQLPEEGLKFMVYLQKENIIDESGMPKERFSAEFPKEGPSILRIQQVVRGDSAAYFCASSPYGTGVTYEQYFGPGTRLTVT.

The gene calls are TRBV25-1 and TRBJ2-5; 7 bases align to TRBD2. Germline V lookup: CDR1 MGHDK, CDR2 SYGVNS. CDR3 size: 14 residues. The V gene end was trimmed by 3 bases and the J gene end by 4 bases; junction bases not matched to a gene: 5. DNA of the CDR3: TGTGCCAGCAGTGATCCTAGCGGTCTAGAGACCCAGTACTTC. Protein sequence: CASSDPSGLETQYF.

The V call is TRBV19, the J call TRBJ2-3; 8 positions match TRBD2. Per the germline V gene, CDR1 is LNHDA and CDR2 is SQIVND (reference sequence). The CDR3 spans 16 residues. The junction had 14 bases not matched to a gene; V was cut back by 5 bases and J by 7 bases. The CDR3 region has the DNA TGTGCCAGTAGTCAATCCTACGGACGCGGGGGGTATACGCAGTATTTT. Its translation is CASSQSYGRGGYTQYF.

The chain joins TRBV5-1 to TRBJ2-5, with 9 nucleotides matching TRBD2. This CDR3 has 16 amino acids. Per germline, CDR1 SGHRS and CDR2 YFSETQ. V trimming: 1 base; J trimming: 1 base; junction bases outside the gene matches: 5. CDR3 DNA: TGCGCCAGCAGCTTGACTCCGACTAGCGGCCAAGAGACCCAGTACTTC. Residues: CASSLTPTSGQETQYF.